One sample yielded the 23 T cell receptor beta chains listed below, sequenced in a study of cytomegalovirus exposure and HLA in healthy donors (dated by TCRdb to 2015 to 2018). To prepare the library, the immunoSEQ multiplex PCR assay was applied. The immuneACCESS repertoire file appears here via TCRdb, limited to in-frame rearrangements. These files lack a portion of the clones; in checked studies, under half of the deficit traces to unresolved V genes, and the cause of the others is not known. This sample is represented by over 100,000 clones; roughly 90% of them were singletons. The ten largest account for about 2% of the sample. Input material: PBMCs. The receptors here all came from a woman in her late teens or twenties in good health and CMV-seronegative.

Only a few counts were recorded for this clone. V gene TRBV5-1 combines with J gene TRBJ1-4; D possibly corresponds to TRBD1 (6 bases). The V and J ends lost 1 base and 5 bases respectively, with 12 bases between them. The CDR3 runs to 15 residues. Germline V CDR1 and CDR2: SGHRS, YFSETQ. The chain's CDR3 is CASSLYGRGNEKLFF. The CDR3 region has the DNA TGCGCCAGCAGCTTGTACGGCAGGGGAAATGAAAAACTGTTTTTT.

Only one count was recorded for this clone. The V call is TRBV9, the J call TRBJ2-5, with 16 bases lining up with TRBD2. The CDR3 is 17 amino acids. Germline lookup yields CDR1 SGDLS and CDR2 YYNGEE. Unmatched junction bases numbered 6, after V lost 2 bases and J lost 5 bases. This CDR3 reads CASSVGTSGGVGETQYF. The CDR3 DNA follows: TGTGCCAGCAGCGTCGGGACTAGCGGGGGGGTCGGGGAGACCCAGTACTTC. Full variable domain (remainder filled in from reference TRBV9 and TRBJ2-5): DSGVTQTPKHLITATGQRVTLRCSPRSGDLSVYWYQQSLDQGLQFLIQYYNGEERAKGNILERFSAQQFPDLHSELNLSSLELGDSALYFCASSVGTSGGVGETQYFGPGTRLLVL.

The chain links TRBV18 to TRBJ1-2; D perhaps matches TRBD1 (6 bases). Trimming cost V 3 bases and J 2 bases, with 13 bases left between them. The CDR3 length is 15 residues. From germline, CDR1 is KGHSH and CDR2 LQKENI. CDR3 loop: CASSPSSGVNYGYTF. The CDR3 nucleotides read TGTGCCAGCTCACCTAGTTCAGGGGTCAACTATGGCTACACCTTC.

The chain is built from TRBV5-1 and TRBJ2-3, with D possibly matching TRBD2 (6 bases). V was shortened by 0 bases and J by 2 bases, with 10 bases between the two germline ends. Per the germline V gene, CDR1 is SGHRS and CDR2 is YFSETQ. The CDR3 length is 15 residues. The CDR3, as DNA: TGCGCCAGCAGCTTGGGGAGGGCCTACACAGATACGCAGTATTTT. Its protein is CASSLGRAYTDTQYF.

The rearrangement uses TRBV27 and TRBJ2-2; tentatively, D is TRBD1 (5 bases). Germline CDR1 reads MNHEY; CDR2 reads SMNVEV (reference sequence). The CDR3 has 17 residues. V was clipped by 0 bases and J by 3 bases, with 14 bases between them. CDR3 in DNA: TGTGCCAGCAGTTTATCGGAGACAGATAGCTACACCGGGGAGCTGTTTTTT. Its protein product is CASSLSETDSYTGELFF.

The rearrangement links TRBV19 to TRBJ2-7; TRBD2 agrees at 7 bases. The CDR3 length is 13 residues. CDR1 is LNHDA, CDR2 SQIVND, per germline (reference sequence). With V trimmed by 7 bases and J by 3 bases, 6 bases remained unmatched. CDR3 DNA sequence: TGTGCCAGTAAAAAGCGGGGCTACTACGAGCAGTACTTC. Its translation is CASKKRGYYEQYF.

The genes are TRBV30 and TRBJ2-3, with D maybe TRBD1 (6 bases). This CDR3 has 12 amino acids. V dropped 7 bases and J dropped 9 bases, with 17 bases sitting between them. The germline CDR1 and CDR2 sequences are GTSNPN and SVGIG (reference sequence). This CDR3 reads CASGANRATQYF. In DNA, the CDR3 is TGTGCCTCCGGTGCGAACAGGGCAACGCAGTATTTT.

The gene calls are TRBV6-1 and TRBJ1-1; 7 bases map to TRBD1. Germline trimming cut 6 bases from V and 10 bases from J; bases unmatched to any gene: 11. The CDR3 sequence is 13 residues long. CDR1 is MNHNS and CDR2 is SASEGT in the germline V gene. The CDR3 nucleotides read TGTGCCAGCAGCCATACAGGAGGGGGCCTAGCTTTCTTT. Amino acid sequence: CASSHTGGGLAFF.

The V call is TRBV2, the J call TRBJ2-7; weak D call: TRBD2 (6 bases). The CDR3 is 18 amino acids. The germline V and J ends were trimmed by 0 bases and 0 bases, with 18 bases remaining between them. Germline CDR1 SNHLY, CDR2 FYNNEI. The CDR3 loop reads CASSEAPIGRDFSYEQYF. CDR3 DNA: TGTGCCAGCAGTGAAGCGCCGATAGGCAGGGACTTCTCCTACGAGCAGTACTTC.

The chain carries TRBV5-4 and TRBJ1-2; D is unresolved. CDR1 is SGHNT, CDR2 YYREEE, per germline (reference sequence). The CDR3 covers 13 residues. V was pared by 4 bases and J by 6 bases, with 13 bases between. CDR3 DNA: TGTGCCAGCAGCGAGAGGGCGGCGGATGGCTACACCTTC. Its translation is CASSERAADGYTF.

The chain couples TRBV29-1 to TRBJ1-2; TRBD1 matches 7 bases. CDR1 is SQVTM, CDR2 ANQGSEA, per germline. The junction had 10 bases not matched to a gene; V was cut back by 6 bases and J by 0 bases. The length of the CDR3 is 15 residues. Written as DNA, the CDR3 is TGCAGCGTCAGGGCAGGGGGGATCGCTAACTATGGCTACACCTTC. It encodes CSVRAGGIANYGYTF.

The gene calls are TRBV6-5 and TRBJ1-2; D not resolved. CDR1 is MNHEY and CDR2 is SVGAGI in the germline V gene. This CDR3 spans 15 amino acids. Between the trimmed V and J ends, which lost 5 bases and 0 bases, there was a span of 13 bases. DNA for the CDR3: TGTGCCAGCAGTCGCCCGCGGTCGGCTAACTATGGCTACACCTTC. This encodes CASSRPRSANYGYTF.

The CDR3 sequence is CASSEQGAGNTIYF. The CDR3 DNA reads TGTGCCAGCAGTGAACAGGGGGCGGGAAACACCATATATTTT. This sequence joins TRBV6-1 and TRBJ1-3; 8 bases match TRBD1. Germline V lookup: CDR1 MNHNS, CDR2 SASEGT. Trimming removed 2 bases from V and 4 bases from J; junction bases left unmatched: 1. The CDR3 has 14 residues.

The chain carries TRBV9 and TRBJ2-3, with a possible D match to TRBD2 (6 bases). The germline V gene encodes CDR1 SGDLS and CDR2 YYNGEE. The CDR3 contains 15 residues. V lost 4 bases and J lost 8, with 20 bases in between. The CDR3 DNA sequence: TGTGCCAGCAGCCGACTAGACACCTACGGAGGTACGCAGTATTTT. Translating it yields CASSRLDTYGGTQYF.

CDR3 loop: CASSGSGGSGNTIYF. The CDR3, as DNA: TGTGCCAGCAGTGGATCAGGGGGCTCTGGAAACACCATATATTTT. The chain uses TRBV2 and TRBJ1-3, with 7 positions matching TRBD1. Germline assignment: CDR1 SNHLY and CDR2 FYNNEI. The CDR3 is made up of 15 amino acids. With V trimmed by 4 bases and J by 0 bases, 3 bases remained unmatched.

This chain links TRBV4-3 with TRBJ1-2; 12 bases match TRBD1. This CDR3 region has 15 residues. V dropped 4 bases and J dropped 4; count of bases not matched to a gene: 4. Germline V CDR1 and CDR2: LGHNA, YSLEER. The CDR3 loop reads CASSPGQGAAYGYTF. In DNA, the CDR3 is TGCGCCAGCAGCCCGGGACAGGGGGCTGCCTATGGCTACACCTTC.

This clone showed up just a few times. V gene TRBV19 combines with J gene TRBJ1-2; TRBD1 aligns across 8 bases. Trimming cost V 6 bases and J 3 bases; bases outside gene matches: 3. The CDR3 runs to 13 residues. The germline gives CDR1 LNHDA, CDR2 SQIVND (reference sequence). In DNA, the CDR3 is TGTGCCAGTAGACAGGACAGGGACTATGGCTACACCTTC. Translation gives CASRQDRDYGYTF.

The V call is TRBV29-1, the J call TRBJ2-3; 12 positions agree with TRBD2. The CDR3 consists of 18 residues. Looked up from germline, CDR1 is SQVTM and CDR2 is ANQGSEA. J lost 5 bases, V lost 6 bases, and 18 bases had no gene match. DNA for the CDR3: TGCAGCGTCCTCGAGGTGGCTAGCGGGGGGGGCTCGGGAGATACGCAGTATTTT. Its translation is CSVLEVASGGGSGDTQYF.

The count of this clone is one. The chain links TRBV27 to TRBJ2-1, with 8 nucleotides matching TRBD1. The germline gives CDR1 MNHEY, CDR2 SMNVEV (reference sequence). This CDR3 is built from 15 residues. V shed 6 bases, J shed 2 bases, and the junction held 6 bases outside the gene matches. Here the CDR3 DNA reads TGTGCCAGCAGGCGGGGACAGGTAGCCTACAATGAGCAGTTCTTC. Its translation: CASRRGQVAYNEQFF.

This clone was seen more than once but under ten times. The chain recombines TRBV23-1 with TRBJ2-5; the D gene is possibly TRBD2 (5 bases). TRBV23-1 is filed as an ORF, its function uncertain. The CDR3 consists of 11 residues. The ends were cut back, 6 bases at V and 10 bases at J, with 12 bases in the middle. CDR3 in amino acids: CASRPRSVQYF. The CDR3, as DNA: TGCGCCAGCAGGCCCCGTAGCGTCCAGTACTTC.

This chain uses TRBV28 with TRBJ2-4, with D possibly TRBD1 on 5 matching bases. V gave up 5 bases and J gave up 0 bases, with 11 bases separating them. Germline assignment: CDR1 MDHEN and CDR2 SYDVKM. The CDR3 covers 15 residues. The CDR3 loop reads CASSPRELAKNIQYF. Here the CDR3 DNA reads TGTGCCAGCAGTCCCAGGGAACTAGCCAAAAACATTCAGTACTTC.

This rearrangement joins TRBV5-1 to TRBJ2-7; 8 positions match TRBD1. There are 14 residues in the CDR3. V was clipped by 4 bases and J by 1 base; unmatched bases: 4. Per germline, CDR1 SGHRS and CDR2 YFSETQ. In nucleotides, the CDR3 is TGCGCCAGCAGCCCGGGGACAGGTTCCTACGAGCAGTACTTC. Translated: CASSPGTGSYEQYF.

The J gene is TRBJ2-1, the V gene TRBV5-1; no definite D call. CDR3 length: 15 residues. CDR1 and CDR2 from the germline V gene are SGHRS and YFSETQ. Trimming took off 3 bases at V and 6 bases at J, with 16 bases between the two ends. The CDR3 nucleotides read TGCGCCAGCAGCTGGATGTGGGCCGCCGCCAATGAGCAGTTCTTC. This gives the protein CASSWMWAAANEQFF.